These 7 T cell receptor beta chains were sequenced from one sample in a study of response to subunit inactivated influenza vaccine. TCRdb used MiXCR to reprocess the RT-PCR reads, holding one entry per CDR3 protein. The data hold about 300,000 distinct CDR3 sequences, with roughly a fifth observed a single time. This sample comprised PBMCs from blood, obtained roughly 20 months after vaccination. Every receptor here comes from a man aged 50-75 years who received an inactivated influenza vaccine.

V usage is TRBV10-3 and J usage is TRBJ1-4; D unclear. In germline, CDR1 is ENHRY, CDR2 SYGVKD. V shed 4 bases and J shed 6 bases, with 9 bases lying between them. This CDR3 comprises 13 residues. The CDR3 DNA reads TGTGCCATCAGTGCGGGGAAGGATGAAAAACTGTTTTTT. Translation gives CAISAGKDEKLFF.

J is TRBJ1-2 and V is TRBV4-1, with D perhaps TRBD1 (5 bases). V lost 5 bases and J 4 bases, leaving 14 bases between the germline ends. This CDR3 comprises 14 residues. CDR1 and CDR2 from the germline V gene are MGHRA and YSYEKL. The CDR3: CASSTTGILYGYTF. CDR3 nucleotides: TGCGCCAGCAGCACCACAGGCATCCTCTATGGCTACACCTTC.

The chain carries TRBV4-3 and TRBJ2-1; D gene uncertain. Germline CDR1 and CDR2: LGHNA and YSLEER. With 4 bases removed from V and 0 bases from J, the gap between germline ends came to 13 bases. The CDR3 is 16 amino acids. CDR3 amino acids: CASSPTPSGSYNEQFF. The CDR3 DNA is TGCGCCAGCAGCCCGACCCCCTCGGGCTCCTACAATGAGCAGTTCTTC.

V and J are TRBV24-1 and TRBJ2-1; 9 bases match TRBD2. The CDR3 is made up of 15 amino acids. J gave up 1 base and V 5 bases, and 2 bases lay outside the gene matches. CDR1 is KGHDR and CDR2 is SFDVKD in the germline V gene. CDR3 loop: CATSVAGGSYNEQFF. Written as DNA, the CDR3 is TGTGCCACCAGTGTGGCGGGAGGGTCCTACAATGAGCAGTTCTTC.

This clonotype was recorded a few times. The CDR3 reads CASSQGDGGNQPQHF. DNA of the CDR3: TGTGCCAGCAGCCAAGGGGACGGTGGCAATCAGCCCCAGCATTTT. The chain recombines TRBV7-9 with TRBJ1-5; maybe TRBD1 (5 bases). In germline, CDR1 is SEHNR, CDR2 FQNEAQ (reference sequence). V shed 5 bases and J shed 2 bases, with 13 bases lying between them. The CDR3 spans 15 residues. Full variable domain (rest looked up from reference TRBV7-9 and TRBJ1-5): DTGVSQNPRHKITKRGQNVTFRCDPISEHNRLYWYRQTLGQGPEFLTYFQNEAQLEKSRLLSDRFSAERPKGSFSTLEIQRTEQGDSAMYLCASSQGDGGNQPQHFGDGTRLSIL.

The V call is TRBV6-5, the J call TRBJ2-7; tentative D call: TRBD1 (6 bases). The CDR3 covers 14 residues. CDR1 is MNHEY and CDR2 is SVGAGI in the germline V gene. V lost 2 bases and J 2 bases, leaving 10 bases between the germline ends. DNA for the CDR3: TGTGCCAGCAGTTACGTGGACAGTCCCTACGAGCAGTACTTC. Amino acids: CASSYVDSPYEQYF.

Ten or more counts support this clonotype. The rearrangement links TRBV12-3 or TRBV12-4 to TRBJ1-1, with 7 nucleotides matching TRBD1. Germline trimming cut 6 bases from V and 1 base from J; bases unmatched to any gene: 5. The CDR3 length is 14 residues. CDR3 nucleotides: TGTGCCAGCAGCCCTCGGACAGGGAACACTGAAGCTTTCTTT. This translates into CASSPRTGNTEAFF.